The clone carrying this TCR beta chain was observed a few times. This sample stems from a study of identical twins. TCRdb fed the 5' RACE reads into MiXCR, producing one record per CDR3 protein. The table includes 1.5 million to 2 million distinct CDR3 sequences, more than 30% detected once. The V and J ends lost 2 bases and 0 bases respectively, with 10 bases between them. The germline gives CDR1 MNHEY, CDR2 SVGAGI. The CDR3 loop spans 15 amino acids. Sequenced material: cord blood. This TCR came from a newborn girl in good health. The V gene is TRBV6-5, the J gene TRBJ1-2, with D possibly matching TRBD1 (6 bases). The DNA of the CDR3 is TGTGCCAGCAGTTACGTTGACAGGCCTAACTATGGCTACACCTTC. It encodes CASSYVDRPNYGYTF.